This is a list of T cell receptor beta chains from one sample in a study of T cells after yellow fever vaccination. TCRdb ran MiXCR on the 5' RACE reads and lists one entry per CDR3 protein. The sample lists about 69,000 distinct CDR3 sequences, 5.5% to 7.5% seen once, with less than 2.5% in the top ten. Specimen: CD4+ T cells sorted from PBMCs, collected roughly 14 days after the first yellow fever vaccination. The receptors come from a young man who received the YFV17D yellow fever vaccine. The CDR3 runs from the conserved cysteine through the conserved F or W. The D gene is left open where the match is weak. The size entry is marked missing in some rows and otherwise reads once, few, many or a size class.

j_call d_call clone_size v_call cdr3_aa cdr3_nt
TRBJ2-5 TRBD2 many TRBV29-1 CSVEVMGEGETQYF TGCAGCGTTGAAGTCATGGGGGAGGGAGAGACCCAGTACTTC
TRBJ1-1 - many TRBV5-1 CASSFAQAGAEAFF TGCGCCAGCAGCTTTGCGCAGGCTGGCGCCGAAGCTTTCTTT
TRBJ2-5 TRBD2 many TRBV7-9 CASSFGAGGQETQYF TGTGCCAGCAGCTTCGGAGCGGGGGGCCAAGAGACCCAGTACTTC
TRBJ2-3 TRBD1 many TRBV4-3 CASSQDRPGGGDTQYF TGCGCCAGCAGCCAAGATCGACCAGGGGGCGGGGATACGCAGTATTTT
TRBJ2-5 TRBD2 many TRBV6-2/TRBV6-3 CASSSGTSGGLGEETQYF TGTGCCAGCAGTTCGGGGACTAGCGGGGGGCTAGGAGAAGAGACCCAGTACTTC
TRBJ2-4 - many TRBV20-1 CSGGGEDIQYF TGCAGTGGCGGTGGGGAGGACATTCAGTACTTC
TRBJ1-2 - many TRBV2 CASSPVEGSGYTF TGTGCCAGCAGTCCCGTGGAGGGGTCTGGCTACACCTTC
TRBJ2-7 - many TRBV5-1 CASSLDPSSYEQYF TGCGCCAGCAGCTTGGATCCGAGCTCCTACGAGCAGTACTTC
TRBJ1-2 TRBD1 many TRBV7-8 CASSVAGQGAGGYTF TGTGCCAGCAGCGTAGCGGGGCAGGGGGCAGGTGGCTACACCTTC
TRBJ2-1 - many TRBV5-1 CASSLVMGEQFF TGCGCCAGCAGCTTGGTGATGGGTGAGCAGTTCTTC
TRBJ1-2 TRBD1 - TRBV5-5 CASSPGDSNYGYTF TGTGCCAGCAGCCCGGGGGACAGCAACTATGGCTACACCTTC
TRBJ2-2 - many TRBV4-2 CASSQEDPRSSAGYTGELFF TGTGCCAGCAGCCAAGAGGACCCCCGGAGTTCCGCAGGGTACACCGGGGAGCTGTTTTTT
TRBJ2-1 TRBD2 many TRBV28 CASSAGGAVFNEQFF TGTGCCAGCAGCGCCGGGGGGGCTGTCTTCAATGAGCAGTTCTTC
TRBJ1-1 - few TRBV5-6 CASSMDIMNTEAFF TGTGCCAGCAGCATGGACATCATGAACACTGAAGCTTTCTTT
TRBJ1-5 TRBD1 - TRBV29-1 CSVTGTGVDQPQHF TGCAGCGTTACCGGGACAGGGGTCGATCAGCCCCAGCATTTT
TRBJ2-3 - many TRBV6-5 CASSSLPPTDTQYF TGTGCCAGCAGTTCCCTTCCCCCCACAGATACGCAGTATTTT
TRBJ2-3 - many TRBV24-1 CATSGSTDTQYF TGTGCCACCAGTGGGAGCACAGATACGCAGTATTTT
TRBJ2-2 - many TRBV7-9 CASSLEFGGRTGELFF TGTGCCAGCAGCTTAGAATTTGGGGGCCGCACCGGGGAGCTGTTTTTT
TRBJ2-1 TRBD2 many TRBV24-1 CATKGLAANEQFF TGTGCCACCAAGGGACTAGCGGCCAATGAGCAGTTCTTC
TRBJ2-5 - many TRBV5-1 CASSYLDGLETQYF TGCGCCAGCAGCTACCTGGACGGATTAGAGACCCAGTACTTC
TRBJ2-1 - many TRBV7-2 CASSFGGASYNEQFF TGTGCCAGCAGCTTTGGAGGGGCTTCCTACAATGAGCAGTTCTTC
TRBJ1-1 - many TRBV4-2 CASSQESGGGNTEAFF TGTGCCAGCAGCCAAGAAAGTGGGGGAGGGAACACTGAAGCTTTCTTT
TRBJ2-1 - many TRBV18 CASSPREGQAYNEQFF TGTGCCAGCTCACCACGGGAAGGGCAGGCCTACAATGAGCAGTTCTTC
TRBJ2-7 - many TRBV20-1 CSASLGAEMYEQYF TGCAGTGCTAGCCTGGGGGCTGAAATGTACGAGCAGTACTTC
TRBJ2-3 TRBD1 many TRBV6-1 CASSGTGGSNTQYF TGTGCCAGCAGCGGGACAGGGGGAAGTAATACGCAGTATTTT
TRBJ2-5 - many TRBV6-5 CASRPGAGQETQYF TGTGCCAGCAGGCCCGGGGCAGGTCAAGAGACCCAGTACTTC
TRBJ1-1 - many TRBV5-1 CASSPGLDTEAFF TGCGCCAGCAGCCCAGGGCTGGACACTGAAGCTTTCTTT
TRBJ2-3 - many TRBV24-1 CATSDLASSADHTQYF TGTGCCACCAGTGATTTGGCCTCTTCGGCGGATCATACGCAGTATTTT
TRBJ2-5 TRBD1 many TRBV18 CASSANRGRRYF TGTGCCAGCTCAGCCAACAGGGGGCGAAGGTACTTC
TRBJ2-7 - - TRBV4-2 CAMGLGLIYEQYF TGTGCCATGGGCCTCGGGCTCATCTACGAGCAGTACTTC
TRBJ1-2 TRBD1 many TRBV12-3/TRBV12-4 CASSRGQGYGYTF TGTGCCAGCAGCCGGGGACAGGGCTATGGCTACACCTTC
TRBJ2-3 TRBD2 many TRBV11-2 CASSSQMQIAGTSDTQYF TGTGCCAGCAGCTCCCAGATGCAAATAGCGGGGACATCAGATACGCAGTATTTT
TRBJ1-5 - - TRBV7-2 CASSLARGWPQHF TGTGCCAGCAGCTTAGCTCGAGGATGGCCCCAGCATTTT
TRBJ1-2 - many TRBV7-9 CASSPGVGSGNYGYTF TGTGCCAGCAGCCCTGGTGTAGGGTCCGGGAACTATGGCTACACCTTC
TRBJ2-3 TRBD1 many TRBV5-1 CASSPGTGGTDTQYF TGCGCCAGCAGCCCCGGGACAGGGGGGACAGATACGCAGTATTTT
TRBJ1-5 - many TRBV4-1 CASSQAPNGNQPQHF TGCGCCAGCAGCCAGGCCCCAAACGGGAATCAGCCCCAGCATTTT
TRBJ2-5 - many TRBV5-1 CASSFPLRETQYF TGCGCCAGCAGCTTTCCCCTTCGAGAGACCCAGTACTTC
TRBJ2-2 TRBD1 many TRBV3-1 CASSQIRTGTGELFF TGTGCCAGCAGCCAAATCAGGACAGGGACTGGGGAGCTGTTTTTT
TRBJ2-5 - many TRBV20-1 CSASPDTYYQETQYF TGCAGTGCTAGCCCCGACACCTACTACCAAGAGACCCAGTACTTC
TRBJ2-5 - many TRBV4-2 CASSRNGAYQETQYF TGTGCCAGCAGCCGCAACGGAGCGTACCAAGAGACCCAGTACTTC
TRBJ1-6 - many TRBV12-3/TRBV12-4 CASSPGGHSYNSPLHF TGTGCCAGCAGTCCCGGGGGCCATTCATATAATTCACCCCTCCACTTT
TRBJ2-3 - many TRBV18 CASSPLGTISTDTQYF TGTGCCAGCTCACCCTTAGGAACGATCAGCACAGATACGCAGTATTTT
TRBJ2-3 - few TRBV29-1 CSVQRSDTQYF TGCAGCGTTCAACGGTCAGATACGCAGTATTTT
TRBJ2-2 - many TRBV28 CASSFPNTGELFF TGTGCCAGCAGTTTCCCGAACACCGGGGAGCTGTTTTTT
TRBJ1-2 - many TRBV30 CAWSTPGEAAVSYTF TGTGCCTGGAGTACCCCAGGGGAGGCCGCGGTTAGCTACACCTTC
TRBJ1-1 TRBD1 many TRBV6-5 CASSYDTTGTGNTEAFF TGTGCCAGCAGTTACGATACAACCGGGACAGGGAACACTGAAGCTTTCTTT
TRBJ2-3 TRBD2 many TRBV3-1 CASSQDSRLAGGGTDTQYF TGTGCCAGCAGCCAAGACTCTAGGCTAGCGGGGGGCGGCACAGATACGCAGTATTTT
TRBJ2-5 - many TRBV9 CASSVDSQIETQYF TGTGCCAGCAGCGTAGATTCACAGATAGAGACCCAGTACTTC
TRBJ1-1 - many TRBV7-6 CASSQGRGTEAFF TGTGCCAGCAGCCAAGGACGGGGAACTGAAGCTTTCTTT
TRBJ2-3 TRBD2 - TRBV11-3 CATWERGANTDTQYF TGTGCCACCTGGGAGCGGGGCGCAAACACAGATACGCAGTATTTT
TRBJ1-5 - many TRBV19 CASSIPAQPQHF TGTGCCAGTAGTATACCGGCTCAGCCCCAGCATTTT